This TCR beta chain comes out of a study of blood T cell repertoires in COVID-19. The wider study: COVID-19 samples from acute and convalescent phases originated in the United States, Italy and Spain. The cDNA or gDNA used as material had been derived from T cells, B-cell-depleted T cells, or PBMCs.

In the original processing: Reference gene primer amplification gave estimated nucleated cell counts. Sequenced by immunoSEQ multiplex PCR; TCRdb stores in-frame clones only, minus some. That table is the source of V, J and clone size, and D and trimming were worked out from the DNA. The repertoire holds around 260,000 clones, with nearly 90% as singletons. CDR3 length: 13 amino acids. Trimming cost V 5 bases and J 5 bases; bases outside gene matches: 5. In germline, CDR1 is MNHEY, CDR2 SMNVEV (reference sequence). This clone was detected only a few times. This TCR came from a human donor in a cohort sampled during active COVID-19. This chain connects TRBV27 to TRBJ2-7; 8 nucleotides align to TRBD1. Sequenced material: peripheral blood. The CDR3 reads CASSHRGSDEQYF. CDR3 bases: TGTGCCAGCAGTCACAGGGGGTCGGACGAGCAGTACTTC.